This is a list of T cell receptor beta chains from one sample in a study of OX40 agonist ivuxolimab in advanced cancers. Clones were sequenced by immunoSEQ multiplex PCR, and TCRdb holds only the in-frame ones, with some missing. Altogether approximately 100,000 clones are present, 90% being singletons, with the ten largest covering approximately 0.34%. The material was CD4+ or CD8+ T cells sorted from blood, obtained in a trial of the OX40 agonist ivuxolimab. These receptor sequences come from an adult with an advanced solid tumor such as melanoma, head and neck, liver or kidney cancer. Both conserved end residues are part of each CDR3. The order of the fields is CDR3 length, V gene, D gene, clone size, J gene, CDR3 protein, CDR3 DNA. A D gene is named only where the DNA matches it firmly. The size entry is marked missing in some rows and otherwise reads once, few, many or a size class.

>14|TRBV6-4|TRBD1|-|TRBJ1-2
CAGGDGGQGSGYTF
TGTGCCGGCGGTGACGGGGGACAGGGAAGCGGCTACACCTTC
>14|TRBV5-1|-|-|TRBJ1-4
CASSSAATNEKLFF
TGCGCCAGCAGCTCGGCCGCAACTAATGAAAAACTGTTTTTT
>15|TRBV9|-|-|TRBJ2-1
CASSVDSWAENEQFF
TGTGCCAGCAGCGTAGATTCCTGGGCCGAAAATGAGCAGTTCTTC
>15|TRBV27|-|-|TRBJ2-1
CASSFPGLGWDEQFF
TGTGCCAGCAGTTTCCCCGGACTTGGTTGGGATGAGCAGTTCTTC
>15|TRBV5-4|TRBD2|once|TRBJ2-3
CASSLGGSATDTQYF
TGTGCCAGCAGCTTAGGCGGGAGCGCCACAGATACGCAGTATTTT
>15|TRBV7-9|-|-|TRBJ2-1
CASSLFAGGYNEQFF
TGTGCCAGCAGCTTATTCGCTGGGGGTTACAATGAGCAGTTCTTC
>14|TRBV28|-|-|TRBJ1-1
CASSPQGSGSKAFF
TGTGCCAGCAGTCCACAAGGGAGCGGGTCCAAAGCTTTCTTT
>19|TRBV21-1|-|-|TRBJ2-1
CASSPRLAGPILSYNEQFF
TGTGCCAGCAGCCCCCGACTAGCGGGCCCAATCCTCTCCTACAATGAGCAGTTCTTC
>16|TRBV18|TRBD1|-|TRBJ2-7
CASSPGGTGGNRQQYF
TGTGCCAGCTCACCAGGCGGGACAGGGGGGAACCGTCAGCAGTACTTC
>14|TRBV7-9|-|once|TRBJ2-1
CASSRQAGLNEQFF
TGTGCCAGCAGTCGACAGGCGGGGCTTAATGAGCAGTTCTTC
>18|TRBV19|TRBD2|once|TRBJ2-7
CASSKYFSGTSGTYEQYF
TGTGCCAGTAGTAAGTACTTTTCCGGGACTAGCGGGACCTACGAGCAGTACTTC
>15|TRBV7-2|TRBD2|once|TRBJ2-3
CASSPAGGLGDTQYF
TGTGCCAGCAGTCCAGCGGGAGGGTTAGGAGATACGCAGTATTTT
>14|TRBV6-1|-|-|TRBJ1-5
CASSEAQGPQPQHF
TGTGCCAGCAGTGAAGCCCAGGGCCCCCAGCCCCAGCATTTT
>15|TRBV7-9|TRBD1|-|TRBJ1-2
CASSPGTGARGSYTF
TGTGCCAGCAGCCCCGGGACAGGGGCCCGGGGAAGCTACACCTTC
>15|TRBV5-4|-|-|TRBJ1-1
CASSQRTGMNTEAFF
TGTGCCAGCAGCCAGAGGACGGGAATGAACACTGAAGCTTTCTTT
>15|TRBV6-4|TRBD2|-|TRBJ2-1
CASSAIAGSYNEQFF
TGTGCCAGCAGTGCTATAGCGGGATCCTACAATGAGCAGTTCTTC
>15|TRBV4-1|-|-|TRBJ1-4
CASSQEGSGREKLFF
TGCGCCAGCAGCCAAGAGGGCTCCGGGAGGGAAAAACTGTTTTTT
>15|TRBV10-3|TRBD2|-|TRBJ2-7
CAISDPSGSSYEQYF
TGTGCCATCAGTGATCCTAGCGGGAGCTCCTACGAGCAGTACTTC
>13|TRBV7-2|-|-|TRBJ2-7
CASSLGVSYEQYF
TGTGCCAGCAGCTTAGGGGTCTCCTACGAGCAGTACTTC
>13|TRBV19|-|-|TRBJ1-2
CASTTGQNYGYTF
TGTGCCAGCACAACGGGGCAGAACTATGGCTACACCTTC
>15|TRBV2|TRBD1|-|TRBJ2-7
CASSEARTGGIQQYF
TGTGCCAGCAGTGAAGCGCGGACAGGGGGTATTCAGCAGTACTTC
>15|TRBV6-1|TRBD1|-|TRBJ1-5
CASRPRQGERQPQHF
TGTGCCAGCAGACCCCGACAGGGCGAAAGGCAGCCCCAGCATTTT
>14|TRBV6-1|TRBD1|-|TRBJ2-7
CASSEAQYRTGQYF
TGTGCCAGCAGTGAAGCCCAGTACCGGACAGGGCAGTACTTC
>15|TRBV6-6|-|-|TRBJ2-1
CASSYSYQNYNEQFF
TGTGCCAGCAGTTACTCGTATCAGAACTACAATGAGCAGTTCTTC
>16|TRBV18|-|-|TRBJ1-2
CASSRGQQEFNYGYTF
TGTGCCAGCTCACGAGGGCAACAGGAATTTAACTATGGCTACACCTTC
>15|TRBV4-2|TRBD1|-|TRBJ2-7
CASSQDGQGFYEQYF
TGTGCCAGCAGCCAAGATGGACAGGGTTTTTACGAGCAGTACTTC
>14|TRBV6-6|TRBD1|-|TRBJ1-1
CASRGQGKYTEAFF
TGTGCCAGCAGAGGACAGGGCAAATACACTGAAGCTTTCTTT
>13|TRBV19|-|-|TRBJ1-3
CASSTGQGNTIYF
TGTGCCAGTAGTACGGGACAAGGAAACACCATATATTTT
>16|TRBV18|-|-|TRBJ1-3
CASSPPSGGPGNTIYF
TGTGCCAGCTCACCACCATCCGGGGGCCCTGGAAACACCATATATTTT
>15|TRBV5-1|TRBD2|-|TRBJ2-1
CASSRDGGRKWEQFF
TGCGCCAGCAGCCGAGATGGCGGGAGGAAATGGGAGCAGTTCTTC
>17|TRBV18|TRBD2|-|TRBJ2-3
CASSPPGVLAGGDTQYF
TGTGCCAGCTCACCACCCGGGGTACTAGCGGGAGGAGATACGCAGTATTTT
>14|TRBV7-9|-|-|TRBJ1-1
CASSFQPGTSEAFF
TGTGCCAGCAGCTTTCAACCTGGGACCTCTGAAGCTTTCTTT
>11|TRBV5-4|-|-|TRBJ2-3
CASSSRDTQYF
TGTGCCAGCAGTTCTAGAGATACGCAGTATTTT
>15|TRBV28|TRBD1|-|TRBJ2-7
CASRPGTGLGYEQYF
TGTGCCAGCAGACCGGGGACAGGCCTGGGGTACGAGCAGTACTTC
>12|TRBV30|-|-|TRBJ1-5
CAWSINRDPQHF
TGTGCCTGGAGTATAAACCGGGACCCCCAGCATTTT
>17|TRBV15|TRBD2|-|TRBJ2-5
CATSRDRSSGRVETQYF
TGTGCCACCAGCAGAGATCGGTCTAGCGGGAGGGTCGAGACCCAGTACTTC
>14|TRBV19|TRBD1|-|TRBJ1-4
CASSWGTGKEKLFF
TGTGCCAGTAGCTGGGGGACAGGGAAGGAAAAACTGTTTTTT
>15|TRBV5-6|TRBD1|-|TRBJ1-2
CASAWRDRDNYGYTF
TGTGCCAGCGCCTGGAGGGACAGGGATAATTATGGCTACACCTTC
>14|TRBV2|TRBD1|once|TRBJ2-7
CASKGNRGVYEQYF
TGTGCCAGCAAAGGAAACAGGGGAGTATACGAGCAGTACTTC
>14|TRBV6-6|TRBD1|-|TRBJ1-2
CATLPGQGGYGYTF
TGTGCCACCTTACCGGGACAGGGAGGCTATGGCTACACCTTC
>14|TRBV18|-|-|TRBJ2-1
CASSSGDGYNEQFF
TGTGCCAGCTCATCCGGGGACGGTTACAATGAGCAGTTCTTC
>13|TRBV5-4|TRBD1|-|TRBJ2-7
CASRSATGDEQYF
TGTGCCAGCAGATCAGCCACAGGGGACGAGCAGTACTTC
>15|TRBV7-2|-|-|TRBJ2-7
CASSLSGSDAYEQYF
TGTGCCAGCAGCCTGTCCGGGTCTGATGCCTACGAGCAGTACTTC
>13|TRBV6-6|TRBD1|-|TRBJ2-7
CASSKTGTYEQYF
TGTGCCAGCAGTAAGACAGGGACCTACGAGCAGTACTTC